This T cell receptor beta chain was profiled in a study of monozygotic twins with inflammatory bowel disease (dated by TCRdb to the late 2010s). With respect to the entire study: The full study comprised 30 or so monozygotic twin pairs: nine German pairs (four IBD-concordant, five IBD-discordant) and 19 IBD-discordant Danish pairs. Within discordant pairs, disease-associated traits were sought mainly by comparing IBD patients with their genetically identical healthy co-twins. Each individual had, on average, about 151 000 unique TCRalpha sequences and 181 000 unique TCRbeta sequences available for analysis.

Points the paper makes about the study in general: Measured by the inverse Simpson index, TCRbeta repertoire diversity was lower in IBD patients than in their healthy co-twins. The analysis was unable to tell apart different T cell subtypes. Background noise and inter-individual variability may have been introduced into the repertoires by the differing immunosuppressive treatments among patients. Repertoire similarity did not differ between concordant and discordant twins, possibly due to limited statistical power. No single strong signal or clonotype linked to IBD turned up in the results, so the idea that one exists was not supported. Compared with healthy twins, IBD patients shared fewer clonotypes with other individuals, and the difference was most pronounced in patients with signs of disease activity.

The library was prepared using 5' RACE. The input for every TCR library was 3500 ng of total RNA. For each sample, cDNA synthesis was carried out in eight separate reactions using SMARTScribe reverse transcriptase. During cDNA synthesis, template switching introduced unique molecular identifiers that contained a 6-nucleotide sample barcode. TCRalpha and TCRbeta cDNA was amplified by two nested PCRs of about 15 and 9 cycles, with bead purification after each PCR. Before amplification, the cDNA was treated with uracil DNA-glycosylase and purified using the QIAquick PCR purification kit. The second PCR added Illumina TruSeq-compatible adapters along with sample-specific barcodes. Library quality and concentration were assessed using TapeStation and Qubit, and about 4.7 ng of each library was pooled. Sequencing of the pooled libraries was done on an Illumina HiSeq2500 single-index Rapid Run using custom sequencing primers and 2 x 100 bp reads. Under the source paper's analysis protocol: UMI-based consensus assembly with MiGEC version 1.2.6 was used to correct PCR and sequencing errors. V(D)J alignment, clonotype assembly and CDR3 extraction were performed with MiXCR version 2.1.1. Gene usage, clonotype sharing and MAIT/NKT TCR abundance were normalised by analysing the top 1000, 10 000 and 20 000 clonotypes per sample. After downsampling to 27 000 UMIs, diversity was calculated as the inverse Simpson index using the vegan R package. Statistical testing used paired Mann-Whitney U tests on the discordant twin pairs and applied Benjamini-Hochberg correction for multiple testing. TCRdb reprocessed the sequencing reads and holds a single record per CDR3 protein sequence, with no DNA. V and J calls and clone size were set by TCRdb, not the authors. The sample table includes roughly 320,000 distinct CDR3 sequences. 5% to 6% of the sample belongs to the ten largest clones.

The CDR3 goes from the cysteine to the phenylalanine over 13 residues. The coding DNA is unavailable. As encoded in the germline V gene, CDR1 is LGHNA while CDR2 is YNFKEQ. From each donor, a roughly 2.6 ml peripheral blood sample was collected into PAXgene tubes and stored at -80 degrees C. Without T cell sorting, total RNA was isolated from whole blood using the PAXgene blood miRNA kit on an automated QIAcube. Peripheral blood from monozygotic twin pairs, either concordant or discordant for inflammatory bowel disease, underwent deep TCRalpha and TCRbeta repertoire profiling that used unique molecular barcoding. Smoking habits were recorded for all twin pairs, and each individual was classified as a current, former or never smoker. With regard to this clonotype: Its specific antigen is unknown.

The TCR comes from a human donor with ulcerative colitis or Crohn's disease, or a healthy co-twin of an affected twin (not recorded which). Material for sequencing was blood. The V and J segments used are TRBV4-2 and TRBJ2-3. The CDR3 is CASSLDRLDTQYF.